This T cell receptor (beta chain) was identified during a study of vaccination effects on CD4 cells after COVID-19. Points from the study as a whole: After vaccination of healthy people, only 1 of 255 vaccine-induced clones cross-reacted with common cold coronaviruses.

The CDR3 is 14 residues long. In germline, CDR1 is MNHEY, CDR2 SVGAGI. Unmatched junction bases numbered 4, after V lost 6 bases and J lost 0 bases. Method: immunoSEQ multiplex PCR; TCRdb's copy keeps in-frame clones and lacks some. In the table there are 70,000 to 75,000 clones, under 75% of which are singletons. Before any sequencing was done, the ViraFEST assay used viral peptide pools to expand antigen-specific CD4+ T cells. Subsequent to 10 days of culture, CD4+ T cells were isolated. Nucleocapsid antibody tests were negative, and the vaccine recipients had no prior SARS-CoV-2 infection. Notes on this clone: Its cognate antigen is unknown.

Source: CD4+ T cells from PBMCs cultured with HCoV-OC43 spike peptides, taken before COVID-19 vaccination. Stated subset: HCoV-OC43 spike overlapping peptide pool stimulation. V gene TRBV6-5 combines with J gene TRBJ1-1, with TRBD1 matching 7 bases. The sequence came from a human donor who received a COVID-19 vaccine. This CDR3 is CASRLDRMNTEAFF. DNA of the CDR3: TGTGCCAGCAGGTTGGACAGGATGAACACTGAAGCTTTCTTT.